This T cell receptor (beta chain) was documented in a study of T cell repertoires in cytomegalovirus infection (dated by TCRdb to between 2018 and 2021). Background for the entire study: The peptide stimulations were aimed at well-studied HLA-B-restricted epitopes as well as recently identified HLA-C-restricted CMV epitopes, whose presentation resists viral immunomodulation. Donor HLA type was relevant to the analysis, as public TCR beta signatures indicated carriage of CMV infection together with the matching HLA type. What the research found in general, with its limitations: Cumulative frequency of public TCR beta family members discriminated carriers of CMV infection plus the relevant HLA type in this cohort and an independent roughly 330-donor cohort. The ex vivo response was dominated by HLA-C-restricted CMV-specific TCR beta clonotypes, which also provided the single most frequent clonotype in two of eight donors.

Data came from an Illumina HiSeq 1500. The public reads were quality trimmed at Q25 with fastp and then assembled into clones with MiXCR by TCRdb, keeping productive beta chains. Identical CDR3 proteins give one entry, which carries the most common genes and DNA. The sample yields around 900,000 distinct CDR3 sequences; around 32% were counted once. Roughly 13% of the sample is in the top ten clones. This clonotype has just a few counts. This clone's antigen is unknown. No much larger clone is present one base from it, and per-base qualities are unavailable. CDR1 and CDR2 were assigned from the germline V gene (reference sequence) as SEHNR and FQNEAQ. From cysteine to phenylalanine, the CDR3 is 12 amino acids long. The kept DNA is CDR3 alone, 36 bases in frame from the first base. V lost 5 bases and J lost 7 bases; the stretch between them is 9 bases long. Reading the label with the study, this specimen's treatment or condition is: in vitro stimulation with specific CMV peptide epitopes to enrich CMV-specific T cells.

The TCR was taken from a human donor in good health (CMV status not recorded). Some clones in this sample may be carry-over from other donors' samples. Sequenced material: cultured CD8+ T cells from PBMCs, taken from culture after CMV antigen stimulation. This chain is built from TRBV7-9 and TRBJ2-1; the D gene cannot be resolved reliably. The DNA sequence is as follows: TGTGCCAGCAGCCCCAACCCGAATGAGCAGTTCTTC. This translates into CASSPNPNEQFF.